This entry lists 6 T cell receptor beta chains sequenced from one sample in a study of shared T cell receptors in the human thymus. Sequencing used immunoSEQ multiplex PCR; TCRdb keeps in-frame clones, though not all of them. The data show about 380,000 clones, 85% to 95% seen once. The sample was thymocytes. The receptors originated from a human donor.

This chain links TRBV27 with TRBJ1-5; 7 nucleotides match TRBD1. This CDR3 has 17 amino acids. With 5 bases clipped from V and 7 bases from J, the junction kept 17 bases outside the gene matches. CDR1 and CDR2 (germline): MNHEY, SMNVEV (reference sequence). CDR3 protein: CASSPPRDRGKNQPQHF. CDR3 DNA: TGTGCCAGCAGTCCCCCCCGGGACAGAGGGAAAAACCAGCCCCAGCATTTT.

This rearrangement joins TRBV11-2 to TRBJ2-7, with TRBD2 matching over 9 bases. CDR3 length: 15 amino acids. J lost 4 bases, V lost 4 bases, and 8 bases had no gene match. Germline values: CDR1 SGHAT, CDR2 FQNNGV. The CDR3 DNA follows: TGTGCCAGCAGCTCCGCGACTAGCGGAGTATACGAGCAGTACTTC. It codes for CASSSATSGVYEQYF.

The chain is built from TRBV18 and TRBJ2-4, with D uncertain. Trimming took off 0 bases at V and 1 base at J, with 10 bases between the two ends. The CDR3 totals 16 residues. The germline gives CDR1 KGHSH, CDR2 LQKENI. The CDR3 loop reads CASSPPQSPAKNIQYF. The CDR3 DNA follows: TGTGCCAGCTCACCACCCCAGTCTCCGGCCAAAAACATTCAGTACTTC. The variable domain in full, with the rest retrieved from reference TRBV18 and TRBJ2-4, is NAGVMQNPRHLVRRRGQEARLRCSPMKGHSHVYWYRQLPEEGLKFMVYLQKENIIDESGMPKERFSAEFPKEGPSILRIQQVVRGDSAAYFCASSPPQSPAKNIQYFGAGTRLSVL.

The chain joins TRBV19 to TRBJ2-1; TRBD2 matches at 8 bases. The CDR3 runs 14 residues. Germline V lookup: CDR1 LNHDA, CDR2 SQIVND (reference sequence). Unmatched junction bases numbered 8, after V lost 3 bases and J lost 10 bases. This CDR3 is CASSMKAGVGEQFF. CDR3 DNA: TGTGCCAGTAGTATGAAAGCGGGAGTGGGAGAGCAGTTCTTC.

The chain has TRBV5-1 and TRBJ2-3; possible D gene TRBD1, 5 bases. Trimming removed 0 bases from V and 4 bases from J, with 12 bases in between. Germline-derived CDR1 and CDR2 are SGHRS and YFSETQ. There are 15 residues in the CDR3. The CDR3 region is CASSLGGESADTQYF. Written as DNA, the CDR3 is TGCGCCAGCAGCTTGGGGGGCGAGTCCGCAGATACGCAGTATTTT.

The V and J genes are TRBV28 and TRBJ2-7; D is unresolved. This CDR3 has 11 residues. CDR1 MDHEN and CDR2 SYDVKM come from the germline V gene. V was cut by 5 bases and J by 4 bases, with 6 bases left in between. CDR3 sequence: CASSDSYEQYF. For the CDR3, the DNA is TGTGCCAGCAGTGATTCTTACGAGCAGTACTTC.